This TCR beta chain originates from a study of CD8+ T cells in alopecia areata. This CDR3 has 13 residues. The germline CDR1 and CDR2 sequences are KGHSH and LQKENI. V gave up 3 bases and J gave up 3 bases, with 7 bases separating them. Treatment indicated: oral pan-JAK inhibitor, 5-10 mg twice daily. Reverse transcription of extracted RNA yielded cDNA, which provided the sequencing template. TCRdb's copy holds only in-frame clones and misses some; the assay was immunoSEQ multiplex PCR. The data contain approximately 130,000 clones, approximately 60% of them seen just once; the ten biggest clones take up around 6%.

Here the sequenced sample was CD4+ T cells sorted from blood, taken at week 4, from a patient treated with tofacitinib. The gene calls are TRBV18 and TRBJ2-3; no reliable D call. The clonotype comes from a human donor with alopecia areata. DNA for the CDR3: TGTGCCAGCTCACCGGTGCAGACAGATACGCAGTATTTT. Its translation: CASSPVQTDTQYF.